Listed below are T cell receptor beta chains from one sample, sequenced in a study of vaccination effects on CD4 cells after COVID-19. Libraries were prepared by immunoSEQ multiplex PCR; TCRdb keeps only in-frame clonotypes and omits some of them. The table lists tens of thousands of clones, roughly four fifths of them singletons, with 0.95% to 1.5% in the top ten. These receptors' antigens are unknown. Specimen: CD4+ T cells from PBMCs cultured with HCoV-229E spike peptides, collected after COVID-19 vaccination. The origin of the receptors is a human donor who received a COVID-19 vaccine. CDR3s include the opening cysteine and the closing phenylalanine or tryptophan. Each record gives: CDR3 length, J gene, D gene, V gene, clone size, CDR3 protein, CDR3 DNA. A D gene is named only where the DNA matches it firmly. A clone size is listed for some rows: how often the clone was seen (once, few, many), or a class if it is expanded.

CDR3 length: 14; J gene: TRBJ1-6; D gene: -; V gene: TRBV30; clone size: -; CDR3 protein: CACRLLQANSPLHF; CDR3 DNA: TGTGCCTGCCGACTCCTTCAAGCAAATTCACCCCTCCACTTT
CDR3 length: 16; J gene: TRBJ1-2; D gene: -; V gene: TRBV18; clone size: -; CDR3 protein: CASSPPGLAFLHGYTF; CDR3 DNA: TGTGCCAGCTCACCTCCGGGATTAGCGTTTCTCCATGGCTACACCTTC
CDR3 length: 15; J gene: TRBJ1-4; D gene: TRBD1; V gene: TRBV19; clone size: -; CDR3 protein: CASSITRGPDEKLFF; CDR3 DNA: TGTGCCAGTAGTATAACGAGGGGGCCGGATGAAAAACTGTTTTTT
CDR3 length: 13; J gene: TRBJ1-4; D gene: TRBD1; V gene: TRBV12-3/TRBV12-4; clone size: -; CDR3 protein: CASSGDSYEKLFF; CDR3 DNA: TGTGCCAGCAGCGGGGACAGTTATGAAAAACTGTTTTTT
CDR3 length: 15; J gene: TRBJ1-4; D gene: -; V gene: TRBV18; clone size: -; CDR3 protein: CASSPPGVKGEKLFF; CDR3 DNA: TGTGCCAGCTCACCACCAGGGGTTAAAGGAGAAAAACTGTTTTTT
CDR3 length: 13; J gene: TRBJ1-4; D gene: -; V gene: TRBV3-1/TRBV3-2; clone size: -; CDR3 protein: CASSQGGREKLFF; CDR3 DNA: TGTGCCAGCAGCCAGGGGGGTCGAGAAAAACTGTTTTTT
CDR3 length: 14; J gene: TRBJ2-1; D gene: TRBD2; V gene: TRBV6-5; clone size: -; CDR3 protein: CASSYRLAGDEQFF; CDR3 DNA: TGTGCCAGCAGTTACAGGCTAGCGGGGGATGAGCAGTTCTTC
CDR3 length: 11; J gene: TRBJ1-2; D gene: -; V gene: TRBV7-9; clone size: -; CDR3 protein: CATREGNGYTF; CDR3 DNA: TGTGCCACCCGAGAGGGGAATGGCTACACCTTC
CDR3 length: 17; J gene: TRBJ2-2; D gene: -; V gene: TRBV4-3; clone size: -; CDR3 protein: CASSQGATSFRGGELFF; CDR3 DNA: TGCGCCAGCAGCCAAGGGGCTACCAGCTTCAGAGGGGGGGAGCTGTTTTTT
CDR3 length: 11; J gene: TRBJ2-1; D gene: -; V gene: TRBV20-1; clone size: -; CDR3 protein: CSARQGDEQFF; CDR3 DNA: TGCAGTGCTCGTCAGGGAGATGAGCAGTTCTTC
CDR3 length: 15; J gene: TRBJ2-2; D gene: -; V gene: TRBV2; clone size: few; CDR3 protein: CASSRSPANTGELFF; CDR3 DNA: TGTGCCAGCAGCCGATCCCCAGCGAACACCGGGGAGCTGTTTTTT
CDR3 length: 19; J gene: TRBJ1-2; D gene: TRBD1; V gene: TRBV7-8; clone size: -; CDR3 protein: CASSLSWTGASGGNYGYTF; CDR3 DNA: TGTGCCAGCAGCTTATCCTGGACAGGGGCCTCCGGAGGTAACTATGGCTACACCTTC
CDR3 length: 13; J gene: TRBJ1-6; D gene: -; V gene: TRBV2; clone size: -; CDR3 protein: CASSRENNSPLHF; CDR3 DNA: TGTGCCAGCAGCCGGGAGAATAATTCACCCCTCCACTTT
CDR3 length: 13; J gene: TRBJ1-2; D gene: -; V gene: TRBV6-2/TRBV6-3; clone size: -; CDR3 protein: CASSYLAAGGYTF; CDR3 DNA: TGTGCCAGCAGTTATCTGGCTGCGGGTGGCTACACCTTC
CDR3 length: 14; J gene: TRBJ2-1; D gene: TRBD2; V gene: TRBV29-1; clone size: -; CDR3 protein: CSVARGGSSQEQFF; CDR3 DNA: TGCAGCGTCGCCCGCGGGGGTAGTAGTCAGGAGCAGTTCTTC
CDR3 length: 14; J gene: TRBJ2-3; D gene: -; V gene: TRBV6-5; clone size: -; CDR3 protein: CASSYRGPTDTQYF; CDR3 DNA: TGTGCCAGCAGTTACAGGGGTCCCACAGATACGCAGTATTTT
CDR3 length: 15; J gene: TRBJ1-6; D gene: -; V gene: TRBV5-1; clone size: -; CDR3 protein: CASSLEGGRNSPLHF; CDR3 DNA: TGCGCCAGCAGCTTGGAGGGGGGTAGAAATTCACCCCTCCACTTT
CDR3 length: 17; J gene: TRBJ1-2; D gene: TRBD1; V gene: TRBV5-6; clone size: few; CDR3 protein: CASSLDRGSYAGYGYTF; CDR3 DNA: TGTGCCAGCAGCTTGGACAGGGGGTCGTACGCTGGCTATGGCTACACCTTC
CDR3 length: 15; J gene: TRBJ1-4; D gene: TRBD1; V gene: TRBV6-4; clone size: -; CDR3 protein: CASSDSPGGNEKLFF; CDR3 DNA: TGTGCCAGCAGTGACTCACCAGGGGGCAACGAAAAACTGTTTTTT
CDR3 length: 16; J gene: TRBJ2-1; D gene: -; V gene: TRBV21-1; clone size: -; CDR3 protein: CASSLSGLAPQNEQFF; CDR3 DNA: TGTGCCAGCAGCCTATCGGGGCTGGCCCCCCAGAATGAGCAGTTCTTC
CDR3 length: 16; J gene: TRBJ1-5; D gene: -; V gene: TRBV11-2; clone size: -; CDR3 protein: CASSSGRSSGNQPQHF; CDR3 DNA: TGTGCCAGCAGCTCGGGACGCTCGAGCGGCAATCAGCCCCAGCATTTT
CDR3 length: 13; J gene: TRBJ1-1; D gene: -; V gene: TRBV18; clone size: -; CDR3 protein: CASSAGVNTEAFF; CDR3 DNA: TGTGCCAGCTCAGCGGGGGTGAACACTGAAGCTTTCTTT
CDR3 length: 16; J gene: TRBJ2-3; D gene: -; V gene: TRBV7-6; clone size: -; CDR3 protein: CASSLAPDPSTDTQYF; CDR3 DNA: TGTGCCAGCAGCTTAGCGCCAGACCCTAGCACAGATACGCAGTATTTT
CDR3 length: 18; J gene: TRBJ1-6; D gene: TRBD1; V gene: TRBV5-4; clone size: -; CDR3 protein: CASSLKGGVGSYNSPLHF; CDR3 DNA: TGTGCCAGCAGCCTAAAAGGGGGCGTCGGGTCCTATAATTCACCCCTCCACTTT
CDR3 length: 15; J gene: TRBJ1-4; D gene: -; V gene: TRBV7-2; clone size: few; CDR3 protein: CASSPSYATNEKLFF; CDR3 DNA: TGTGCCAGCAGCCCCTCATATGCAACTAATGAAAAACTGTTTTTT
CDR3 length: 15; J gene: TRBJ2-2; D gene: TRBD1; V gene: TRBV6-5; clone size: -; CDR3 protein: CASNPGQASTGELFF; CDR3 DNA: TGTGCCAGCAACCCAGGACAGGCTAGCACCGGGGAGCTGTTTTTT
CDR3 length: 18; J gene: TRBJ2-5; D gene: TRBD1; V gene: TRBV5-1; clone size: once; CDR3 protein: CASSHLPRGQGMVETQYF; CDR3 DNA: TGCGCCAGCAGCCACTTACCACGAGGACAGGGGATGGTTGAGACCCAGTACTTC
CDR3 length: 15; J gene: TRBJ1-1; D gene: -; V gene: TRBV6-1; clone size: -; CDR3 protein: CASSEAGGAWTEAFF; CDR3 DNA: TGTGCCAGCAGTGAAGCTGGAGGGGCATGGACTGAAGCTTTCTTT